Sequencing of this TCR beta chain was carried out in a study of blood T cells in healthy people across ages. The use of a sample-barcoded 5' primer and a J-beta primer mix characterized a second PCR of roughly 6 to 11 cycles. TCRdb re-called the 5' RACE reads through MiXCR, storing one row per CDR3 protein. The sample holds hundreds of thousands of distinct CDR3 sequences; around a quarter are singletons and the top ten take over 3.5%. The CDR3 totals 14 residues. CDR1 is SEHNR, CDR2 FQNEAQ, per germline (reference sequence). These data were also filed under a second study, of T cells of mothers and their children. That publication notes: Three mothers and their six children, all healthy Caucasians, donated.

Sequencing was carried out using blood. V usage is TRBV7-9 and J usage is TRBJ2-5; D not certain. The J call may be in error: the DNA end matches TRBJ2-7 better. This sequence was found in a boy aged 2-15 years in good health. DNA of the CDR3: TGTGCCAGCAGCTTTGGCGGTTCGGGTAACGAGCAGTACTTC. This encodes CASSFGGSGNEQYF.